These 11 T cell receptor beta chains share one sample of origin, sequenced in a study of T cell responses to AZD1222 COVID-19 vaccine (dated by TCRdb to the early 2020s). The sample's time point label is to be understood as: about 28 days (+/-7) after the second vaccine dose. Preparation of the library involved the immunoSEQ multiplex PCR assay. TCRdb took this table from immuneACCESS and kept in-frame rearrangements with V and J called. Such tables lack part of the clones; where checked against another copy, unresolved V genes explain under half of the gap, and the rest is unexplained. The sample table records 110,000 or so clones; about 86% of these occur just once. Around 17% of the sample is held by the ten biggest clonotypes. The input for sequencing was peripheral blood, taken 28 days after the second AZD1222 dose. The origin of the receptors is an adult who received the AZD1222 COVID-19 vaccine.

This sequence joins TRBV3-1 (or the pseudogene TRBV3-2) and TRBJ1-2, with D tentatively TRBD1 (6 bases). Germline CDR1 reads LGHDT; CDR2 reads YNNKEL (reference sequence). The V end lost 3 bases, the J end lost 8 bases, and 13 bases lay between the germline ends. The CDR3 consists of 13 residues. The CDR3 is CASSQPNREGYTF. The CDR3 bases are TGTGCCAGCAGCCAGCCGAACAGGGAAGGCTACACCTTC.

The chain recombines TRBV12-3 or TRBV12-4 with TRBJ1-1; a possible D gene is TRBD1 (5 bases). V lost 6 bases, J lost 1 base, and 9 bases lay in between. The CDR3 extends over 13 amino acids. In nucleotides, the CDR3 is TGTGCCAGCAGCATCAGGGAGAACACTGAAGCTTTCTTT. Amino acids: CASSIRENTEAFF.

The rearrangement uses TRBV28 and TRBJ2-2; D ambiguous. Germline V gene data show CDR1 as MDHEN and CDR2 as SYDVKM. The CDR3 contains 11 residues. V was shortened by 8 bases and J by 6 bases, with 7 bases between the two germline ends. CDR3 region: CASRMAGELFF. CDR3 nucleotide sequence: TGTGCCAGCCGGATGGCCGGGGAGCTGTTTTTT.

The rearrangement joins TRBV27 to TRBJ1-6; weak D call: TRBD1 (6 bases). Germline V gene sequence: CDR1 MNHEY, CDR2 SMNVEV (reference sequence). The CDR3 is 12 amino acids. The V end was cut by 9 bases, the J end by 9 bases, with 12 bases between. CDR3 sequence (DNA): TGTGCCAGTGCAGGGGCCCGTTCACCCCTCCACTTT. Translating it yields CASAGARSPLHF.

In DNA form, the CDR3 reads TGCGCCAGCAGCGAGGTAGCGACCCAAGAGACCCAGTACTTC. Translated: CASSEVATQETQYF. The chain joins TRBV5-1 to TRBJ2-5, with a tentative D call TRBD2 (5 bases). This CDR3 spans 14 amino acids. Germline V gene data show CDR1 as SGHRS and CDR2 as YFSETQ. The V end lost 4 bases, the J end lost 1 base, and 11 bases lay between the germline ends.

The chain couples TRBV7-2 to TRBJ2-5, with no clear D. The V end was cut by 5 bases, the J end by 4 bases, with 14 bases between. Germline loops: CDR1 SGHTA, CDR2 FQGNSA. This CDR3 spans 14 amino acids. Here the CDR3 reads CASSTPTNPETQYF. For the CDR3, the DNA is TGTGCCAGCAGCACCCCGACCAACCCAGAGACCCAGTACTTC.

This clone was counted a few times. The V and J genes are TRBV6-5 and TRBJ1-2; weak D call: TRBD1 (6 bases). The CDR3 runs 13 residues. Germline V CDR1 and CDR2: MNHEY, SVGAGI. V was clipped by 4 bases and J by 1 base, with 7 bases between them. The CDR3 region has the DNA TGTGCCAGCAGTTTGGACAGTAACTATGGCTACACCTTC. Protein: CASSLDSNYGYTF.

The chain joins TRBV6-1 to TRBJ1-2, with D perhaps TRBD1 (5 bases). Trimming pared 4 bases from V and 0 bases from J, leaving 15 bases between. Per the germline V gene, CDR1 is MNHNS and CDR2 is SASEGT. This CDR3 is built from 16 residues. CDR3 protein: CASSGLQDTPNYGYTF. In DNA, the CDR3 is TGTGCCAGCAGTGGACTACAGGACACCCCTAACTATGGCTACACCTTC.

This rearrangement joins TRBV19 to TRBJ2-5; no reliable D call. This CDR3 is 12 amino acids long. V lost 2 bases, J lost 5 bases, and 6 bases lay in between. Germline V gene lookup returns CDR1 LNHDA and CDR2 SQIVND (reference sequence). In DNA form, the CDR3 reads TGTGCCAGTAGTATACTGGGGGAGACCCAGTACTTC. Amino acid sequence: CASSILGETQYF.

This clone was seen just once. The gene calls are TRBV28 and TRBJ1-2; 7 positions agree with TRBD1. Unmatched junction bases numbered 9, after V lost 4 bases and J lost 7 bases. CDR1 and CDR2 (germline): MDHEN, SYDVKM. This CDR3 has 14 amino acids. The CDR3 bases are TGTGCCAGCAGTTCCGCCGGGACAGAGGCTGGCTACACCTTC. Its protein is CASSSAGTEAGYTF.

This rearrangement joins TRBV18 to TRBJ1-1; 7 bases are a match to TRBD1. This CDR3 region has 15 residues. Germline V gives CDR1 KGHSH, CDR2 LQKENI. With V trimmed by 2 bases and J by 6 bases, 9 bases remained unmatched. Here the CDR3 reads CASSPGTAWSAEAFF. CDR3 coding DNA: TGTGCCAGCTCACCAGGGACAGCCTGGTCGGCTGAAGCTTTCTTT.